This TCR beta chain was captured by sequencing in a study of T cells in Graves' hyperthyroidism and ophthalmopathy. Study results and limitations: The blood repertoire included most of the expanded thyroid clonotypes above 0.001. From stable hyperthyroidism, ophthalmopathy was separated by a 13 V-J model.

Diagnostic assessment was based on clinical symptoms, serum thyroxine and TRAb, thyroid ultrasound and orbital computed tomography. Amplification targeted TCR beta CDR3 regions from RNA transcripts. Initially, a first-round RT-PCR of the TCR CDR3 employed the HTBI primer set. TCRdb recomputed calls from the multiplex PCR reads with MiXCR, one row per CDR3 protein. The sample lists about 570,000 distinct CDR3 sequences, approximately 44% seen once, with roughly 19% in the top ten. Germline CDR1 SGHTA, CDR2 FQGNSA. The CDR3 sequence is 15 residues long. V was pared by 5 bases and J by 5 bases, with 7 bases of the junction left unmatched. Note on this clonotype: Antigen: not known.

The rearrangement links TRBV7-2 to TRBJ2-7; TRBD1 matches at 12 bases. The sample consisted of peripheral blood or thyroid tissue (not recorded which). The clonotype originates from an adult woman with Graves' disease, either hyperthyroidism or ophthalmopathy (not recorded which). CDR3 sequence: CASSEPGTGGDEQYF. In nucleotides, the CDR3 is TGTGCCAGCAGCGAACCCGGGACAGGGGGCGACGAGCAGTACTTC.